Shown below are 13 T cell receptor beta chains from a single sample sequenced in a study of technical replicates of blood from a handful of donors. Data came from immunoSEQ multiplex PCR; TCRdb stores just in-frame clones and leaves some out. The sample has some 10,000 clones; around 94% are singletons. The sequenced sample was PBMCs. The receptors stem from a human donor in good health.

The chain combines TRBV4-1 with TRBJ2-7; 8 nucleotides align to TRBD1. The CDR3 spans 15 residues. From germline, CDR1 is MGHRA and CDR2 YSYEKL. The V gene end was trimmed by 4 bases and the J gene end by 4 bases; junction bases not matched to a gene: 9. DNA of the CDR3: TGCGCCAGCAGCCGAGGACAGGGCGATAAGTACGAGCAGTACTTC. As protein: CASSRGQGDKYEQYF.

The rearrangement uses TRBV30 and TRBJ2-1, with a weak D call TRBD2 (6 bases). Per germline, CDR1 GTSNPN and CDR2 SVGIG (reference sequence). The CDR3 is 13 residues long. V lost 2 bases, J lost 12 bases, and 17 bases lay in between. In nucleotides, the CDR3 is TGTGCCTGGAGTTTCAACGGAGGGCGGATGCAGTTCTTC. Its translation: CAWSFNGGRMQFF.

The V call is TRBV23-1, the J call TRBJ2-4; D is perhaps TRBD2 (6 bases). TRBV23-1 belongs to the ORF category, with a function that is uncertain. Deletions cut 10 bases from V and 2 bases from J, with 12 bases between. The CDR3 is 13 residues long. Here the CDR3 DNA reads TGCGCCATTCTGGGGACTCCCAAAAACATTCAGTACTTC. Translating gives CAILGTPKNIQYF.

This chain joins TRBV23-1 and TRBJ1-4; the match to TRBD1 covers 10 bases. TRBV23-1 has ORF status, its function being uncertain. V was pared by 8 bases and J by 5 bases, with 14 bases of the junction left unmatched. The CDR3 is made up of 17 amino acids. CDR3 sequence: CASPSLSGQGKNEKLFF. Here the CDR3 DNA reads TGCGCCAGCCCTTCATTGTCGGGACAGGGGAAGAATGAAAAACTGTTTTTT.

This rearrangement joins TRBV7-8 to TRBJ2-7; possibly TRBD2 for D (6 bases). The CDR3 is 15 amino acids. V lost 5 bases, J lost 4 bases, and 18 bases lay in between. Germline CDR1 and CDR2: SGHVS and FQNEAQ. The CDR3 DNA reads TGTGCCAGCAGCATCACGACCGGGAGATTGTACGAGCAGTACTTC. Encoded protein: CASSITTGRLYEQYF.

The chain recombines TRBV23-1 with TRBJ1-1; D is possibly TRBD1 (6 bases). TRBV23-1 is treated as an ORF (open reading frame) with a function not yet certain. This CDR3 has 12 residues. The CDR3, as DNA: TGCGTCACCCACAGGGAAGATGCTGAAGCTTTCTTT. It codes for CVTHREDAEAFF.

In this sample, this clone turned up once. The CDR3 region has the DNA TGTGCCAGCAGTCTAGGACAGGGCGTAAACACCGGGGAGCTGTTTTTT. It translates to CASSLGQGVNTGELFF. The V call is TRBV11-2, the J call TRBJ2-2, with 8 bases that match TRBD1. This CDR3 is built from 16 residues. V trimming: 6 bases; J trimming: 2 bases; junction bases outside the gene matches: 8. Germline CDR1 SGHAT, CDR2 FQNNGV.

The V call is TRBV11-2, the J call TRBJ1-1; D is unresolved. Trimming cost V 1 base and J 5 bases, with 5 bases left between them. CDR1 is SGHAT, CDR2 FQNNGV, per germline. The length of the CDR3 is 12 residues. In DNA form, the CDR3 reads TGTGCCAGCAGCTTAGCCCGGACTGAAGCTTTCTTT. Amino acids: CASSLARTEAFF. Using reference TRBV11-2 and TRBJ1-1 for the parts outside the CDR3, the full variable domain is EAGVAQSPRYKIIEKRQSVAFWCNPISGHATLYWYQQILGQGPKLLIQFQNNGVVDDSQLPKDRFSAERLKGVDSTLKIQPAKLEDSAVYLCASSLARTEAFFGQGTRLTVV.

The rearrangement links TRBV5-1 to TRBJ2-3, with a tentative D call TRBD2 (5 bases). Trimming took 4 bases from V and 2 from J, leaving 11 bases between them. Germline CDR1 SGHRS, CDR2 YFSETQ. This CDR3 has 14 amino acids. CDR3 sequence reads: CASSTERTTDTQYF. The CDR3 DNA follows: TGCGCCAGCAGCACAGAGCGGACCACAGATACGCAGTATTTT.

V usage is TRBV20-1 and J usage is TRBJ1-1; D is ambiguous. The CDR3 is 10 residues long. Trimming removed 3 bases from V and 5 bases from J, with 4 bases in between. Germline V CDR1 and CDR2: DFQATT, SNEGSKA (reference sequence). The CDR3 protein is CSARYTEAFF. In DNA, the CDR3 is TGCAGTGCTAGGTATACTGAAGCTTTCTTT.

The chain is built from TRBV19 and TRBJ2-2; tentative D call: TRBD1 (5 bases). Trimming left V 0 bases short and J 0 bases short, with 8 bases between. The germline gives CDR1 LNHDA, CDR2 SQIVND (reference sequence). The CDR3 is 16 amino acids. The DNA for the CDR3 is TGTGCCAGTAGTATAGACCCAGGGCCGAACACCGGGGAGCTGTTTTTT. Protein sequence: CASSIDPGPNTGELFF. Complete variable domain (other parts from reference TRBV19 and TRBJ2-2): DGGITQSPKYLFRKEGQNVTLSCEQNLNHDAMYWYRQDPGQGLRLIYYSQIVNDFQKGDIAEGYSVSREKKESFPLTVTSAQKNPTAFYLCASSIDPGPNTGELFFGEGSRLTVL.

This sequence joins TRBV7-2 and TRBJ1-1; D gene uncertain. CDR3 length equals 15 residues. Germline CDR1 reads SGHTA; CDR2 reads FQGNSA. Trimming removed 10 bases from V and 0 bases from J, with 18 bases in between. The DNA of the CDR3 is TGTGCCACTACGTTTGGTCTGTACTTGAACACTGAAGCTTTCTTT. Amino acids: CATTFGLYLNTEAFF.

The V call is TRBV7-6, the J call TRBJ2-5; D unresolved. The CDR3 extends over 12 amino acids. With 2 bases removed from V and 2 bases from J, the gap between germline ends came to 3 bases. In germline, CDR1 is SGHVS, CDR2 FNYEAQ. CDR3: CASSLQQETQYF. DNA for the CDR3: TGTGCCAGCAGCTTACAGCAAGAGACCCAGTACTTC.